The 9 T cell receptor beta chains below come from one sample, sequenced in a study of CD8 T cells in Susac syndrome. RNA, at about 0.45 to 1 ug, was reverse transcribed with random hexamers. TCRdb reanalysed the immunoSEQ multiplex PCR reads using MiXCR and keeps one entry per CDR3 protein. The sample carries roughly 180,000 distinct CDR3 sequences, around 94% recorded once. Sequencing was done on a sample of CD4+ T cells from PBMCs. The receptor source for this set is a human donor in good health.

The chain links TRBV5-1 to TRBJ2-2; 12 bases agree with TRBD1. CDR1 and CDR2 (germline): SGHRS, YFSETQ. This CDR3 contains 17 residues. Trimming cost V 1 base and J 7 bases; bases outside gene matches: 8. For the CDR3, the DNA is TGCGCCAGCAGCTTGACCCCGGGACAGGGGGCCGGCGGGGAGCTGTTTTTT. Its protein is CASSLTPGQGAGGELFF.

This clonotype was found once. V gene TRBV29-1 combines with J gene TRBJ2-1; maybe TRBD1 (6 bases). CDR1 and CDR2 (germline): SQVTM, ANQGSEA. The CDR3 sequence is 15 residues long. V shed 5 bases and J shed 1 base, with 15 bases lying between them. The CDR3: CSVKPGTFSYNEQFF. The CDR3 DNA is TGCAGCGTTAAACCCGGGACATTTTCCTACAATGAGCAGTTCTTC.

V and J are TRBV9 and TRBJ1-5, with TRBD1 as a possible D gene (5 bases). The CDR3 contains 14 residues. Trimming pared 4 bases from V and 1 base from J, leaving 9 bases between. The V gene's germline CDR1 is SGDLS and CDR2 YYNGEE. In nucleotides, the CDR3 is TGTGCCAGCAGCCGGGACGGAAGCAATCAGCCCCAGCATTTT. As protein: CASSRDGSNQPQHF.

The V call is TRBV7-9, the J call TRBJ1-1; the D is unclear. There are 11 residues in the CDR3. Trimming took 3 bases from V and 10 from J, leaving 9 bases between them. In germline, CDR1 is SEHNR, CDR2 FQNEAQ (reference sequence). The CDR3 sequence is CASSFERGAFF. The CDR3 nucleotides read TGTGCCAGCAGCTTCGAAAGAGGAGCTTTCTTT.

This rearrangement joins TRBV11-2 to TRBJ2-5; D remains unclear. V shed 5 bases and J shed 0 bases, with 10 bases lying between them. The CDR3 spans 14 residues. The germline V gene encodes CDR1 SGHAT and CDR2 FQNNGV. The CDR3 sequence is CASSVRLNQETQYF. In DNA, the CDR3 is TGTGCCAGCAGCGTCCGACTGAACCAAGAGACCCAGTACTTC. The whole variable domain, filled in from reference TRBV11-2 and TRBJ2-5, reads EAGVAQSPRYKIIEKRQSVAFWCNPISGHATLYWYQQILGQGPKLLIQFQNNGVVDDSQLPKDRFSAERLKGVDSTLKIQPAKLEDSAVYLCASSVRLNQETQYFGPGTRLLVL.

The V gene is TRBV20-1, the J gene TRBJ2-1, with a tentative D call TRBD1 (5 bases). Per germline, CDR1 DFQATT and CDR2 SNEGSKA (reference sequence). Trimming cost V 2 bases and J 7 bases, with 15 bases left between them. The CDR3 extends over 14 amino acids. The CDR3: CSARTPVPGNEQFF. The CDR3 nucleotides are TGCAGTGCTAGAACCCCCGTCCCAGGGAATGAGCAGTTCTTC.

The chain combines TRBV20-1 with TRBJ2-3; D call uncertain. The CDR3 loop spans 10 amino acids. Between the trimmed V and J ends, which lost 7 bases and 5 bases, there was a span of 7 bases. Germline assignment: CDR1 DFQATT and CDR2 SNEGSKA (reference sequence). The CDR3 bases are TGCAGTGTGAATAGAGATACGCAGTATTTT. This gives the protein CSVNRDTQYF.

The chain carries TRBV20-1 and TRBJ1-1; no clear D gene. CDR3 length equals 9 residues. V was pared by 4 bases and J by 10 bases, with 7 bases between. Germline CDR1 is DFQATT and CDR2 is SNEGSKA (reference sequence). CDR3: CSATHSAFF. In DNA form, the CDR3 reads TGCAGTGCTACGCACTCAGCTTTCTTT.

The chain carries TRBV20-1 and TRBJ2-2; 8 positions match TRBD2. CDR1 DFQATT and CDR2 SNEGSKA come from the germline V gene (reference sequence). The trim removed 3 bases at V and 1 base at J, leaving 7 bases unmatched. The CDR3 loop spans 16 amino acids. The CDR3 DNA follows: TGCAGTGCTAGGGATGCGGGGGGCGGGAACACCGGGGAGCTGTTTTTT. Protein: CSARDAGGGNTGELFF.